The T cell receptor beta chain under discussion was sequenced for a study of blood T cell repertoires in COVID-19. Study-level background: Researchers got acute and convalescent COVID-19 samples from the United States, Italy and Spain.

Participant age was about 18 to 89 years, and participants resided in fewer than 25 US areas. Researchers sorted participants into cohorts using their self-reported clinical history. In the authors' workflow: Amplified reference gene primers provided the basis for estimating nucleated cell counts. TCRdb's copy holds only in-frame clones and misses some; the assay was immunoSEQ multiplex PCR. The V and J calls and clone size come from that table; D and trimming were worked out from the DNA. The profile shows about 300,000 clones, around 86% of them singletons. The V gene's germline CDR1 is SGHTA and CDR2 FQGNSA. V was pared by 11 bases and J by 1 base, with 15 bases between. The CDR3 totals 14 residues.

The chain employs TRBV7-2 and TRBJ1-3; D ambiguous. The receptor was derived from a man aged 25 to 45 who had recovered from COVID-19. What was sequenced was PBMCs or T cells enriched from blood (not recorded which). The CDR3 DNA reads as TGTGCCTCAGCAACAGCGGGTTCTGGAAACACCATATATTTT. Residues: CASATAGSGNTIYF.